These 13 T cell receptor beta chains were sequenced from one sample in a study of long-term antiretroviral therapy in people with HIV. Survey-level immunoSEQ v3.0 assays were run. Repertoires were generated with immunoSEQ multiplex PCR, while TCRdb's copy carries only in-frame clones and drops some. The sample lists 20,000 to 25,000 clones, 87% occurring once. Specimen: unsorted PBMCs, collected 0.2 years before starting antiretroviral therapy. The receptors derive from a man between 18 and 35 years old with HIV.

The genes are TRBV2 and TRBJ1-2; 7 positions match TRBD1. The ends lost 6 bases at V and 8 bases at J; junction bases unmatched: 6. This CDR3 spans 12 amino acids. From germline, CDR1 is SNHLY and CDR2 FYNNEI. CDR3 sequence (DNA): TGTGCCAGCAGGAGGGGGCCGGGGGGCTACACCTTC. Translated, it gives CASRRGPGGYTF.

The J gene is TRBJ2-5, the V gene TRBV29-1; weak D call: TRBD1 (5 bases). This CDR3 is built from 13 residues. The germline gives CDR1 SQVTM, CDR2 ANQGSEA. V was clipped by 5 bases and J by 7 bases, with 17 bases between them. CDR3 sequence: CSVLRATGWTQYF. For the CDR3, the DNA is TGCAGCGTTCTCAGGGCAACCGGGTGGACCCAGTACTTC.

The chain recombines TRBV5-6 with TRBJ1-4; the D is unclear. CDR1 and CDR2 from the germline V gene are SGHDT and YYEEEE. This CDR3 is 18 amino acids long. Trimming shortened V by 3 bases and J by 0 bases, and 18 bases separated the two germline ends. The CDR3 loop is CASSSRTPEPPTNEKLFF. The CDR3, as DNA: TGTGCCAGCAGCTCCCGGACGCCCGAACCCCCAACTAATGAAAAACTGTTTTTT.

J is TRBJ2-5 and V is TRBV6-5, with TRBD2 matching over 11 bases. The CDR3 runs 15 residues. The trim removed 10 bases at V and 2 bases at J, leaving 9 bases unmatched. Germline CDR1 reads MNHEY; CDR2 reads SVGAGI. CDR3 protein: CATKVSGGEQETQYF. DNA of the CDR3: TGTGCCACGAAGGTTAGCGGGGGGGAACAAGAGACCCAGTACTTC.

The V call is TRBV9, the J call TRBJ1-4; 11 bases are shared with TRBD1. Germline CDR1 is SGDLS and CDR2 is YYNGEE. With 0 bases clipped from V and 7 bases from J, the junction kept 2 bases outside the gene matches. The CDR3 is 15 amino acids. The DNA of the CDR3 is TGTGCCAGCAGCGTAGAAGGACAGGGGGCTGAAAAACTGTTTTTT. This gives the protein CASSVEGQGAEKLFF.

CDR3 in DNA: TGTGCCAGCAGCAAAGGAATCGTCGACAGGGGGAAGGTTGAAAAACTGTTTTTT. This sequence encodes CASSKGIVDRGKVEKLFF. V is TRBV21-1 and J is TRBJ1-4; the D segment call TRBD1 is taken from the table without a DNA check. TRBV21-1 constitutes a pseudogene. This CDR3 has 18 residues.

The chain employs TRBV6-1 and TRBJ2-2; tentatively, D is TRBD1 or TRBD2 (6 bases each). V was pared by 7 bases and J by 5 bases, with 17 bases between. The CDR3 length is 15 residues. The germline CDR1 and CDR2 sequences are MNHNS and SASEGT. The CDR3 DNA is TGTGCCAGCACGAGGGGACACGGAGGGACCGGGGAGCTGTTTTTT. Its translation is CASTRGHGGTGELFF.

This rearrangement joins TRBV5-5 to TRBJ2-5; D is ambiguous. V lost 0 bases to trimming and J lost 5 bases, with 11 bases between them. Germline CDR1 is SGHKS and CDR2 is YYEKEE (reference sequence). The CDR3 is 14 amino acids. For the CDR3, the DNA is TGTGCCAGCAGCTTGGGGACCGCCGCCGAGACCCAGTACTTC. It specifies CASSLGTAAETQYF. Using reference TRBV5-5 and TRBJ2-5 for the parts outside the CDR3, the full variable domain is DAGVTQSPTHLIKTRGQQVTLRCSPISGHKSVSWYQQVLGQGPQFIFQYYEKEERGRGNFPDRFSARQFPNYSSELNVNALLLGDSALYLCASSLGTAAETQYFGPGTRLLVL.

CDR3 nucleotides: TGTGCCAGCAGCTTAGTACAGGACCGAGATACGCAGTATTTT. Its protein is CASSLVQDRDTQYF. The chain carries TRBV7-9 and TRBJ2-3; D might be TRBD1 (5 bases). The CDR3 has 14 residues. Trimming took 1 base from V and 5 from J, leaving 10 bases between them. The germline CDR1 and CDR2 sequences are SEHNR and FQNEAQ (reference sequence).

CDR3 DNA: TGTGCCAGCAGCTTAGGAGTGAGGCCCACTGAAGCTTTCTTT. Translating it yields CASSLGVRPTEAFF. This chain links TRBV7-2 with TRBJ1-1; D gene unclear. The germline CDR1 and CDR2 sequences are SGHTA and FQGNSA. V shed 1 base and J shed 4 bases, with 10 bases lying between them. The CDR3 length is 14 residues.

The rearrangement uses TRBV15 and TRBJ1-2; no clear D gene. The CDR3 spans 13 residues. From germline, CDR1 is LNHNV and CDR2 YYDKDF (reference sequence). V was trimmed by 5 bases and J by 3 bases, leaving 10 bases between them. CDR3 protein: CATSPRIHYGYTF. CDR3 DNA: TGTGCCACCAGCCCCCGGATTCACTATGGCTACACCTTC. Filled out from reference TRBV15 and TRBJ1-2, the complete variable domain reads DAMVIQNPRYQVTQFGKPVTLSCSQTLNHNVMYWYQQKSSQAPKLLFHYYDKDFNNEADTPDNFQSRRPNTSFCFLDIRSPGLGDTAMYLCATSPRIHYGYTFGSGTRLTVV.

As to this clone: The same CDR3 can be traced to other DNA sequences in this sample. Here the CDR3 reads CAISETGVNSPLHF. For the CDR3, the DNA is TGTGCCATCAGTGAGACAGGAGTAAATTCACCCCTCCACTTT. The rearrangement joins TRBV10-3 to TRBJ1-6; D is perhaps TRBD1 (5 bases). Germline V gene data show CDR1 as ENHRY and CDR2 as SYGVKD. Trimming cost V 2 bases and J 7 bases, with 9 bases left between them. The CDR3 is made up of 14 amino acids.

This chain connects TRBV13 to TRBJ2-1, with 9 bases fitting TRBD2. Per germline, CDR1 PRHDT and CDR2 FYEKMQ (reference sequence). V trimming: 1 base; J trimming: 6 bases; junction bases outside the gene matches: 4. This CDR3 is 15 amino acids long. This CDR3 is CASSLAAGGSNEQFF. In DNA, the CDR3 is TGTGCCAGCAGCTTAGCAGCGGGAGGAAGCAATGAGCAGTTCTTC.